Listed below are T cell receptor beta chains from one sample, sequenced in a study of control samples from healthy donors and cancer patients. Data came from immunoSEQ multiplex PCR; TCRdb stores just in-frame clones and leaves some out. The sample lists 150,000 or so clones; 93% were seen once. The sequencing sample was made of blood. These receptors were taken from a man aged 50 to 59 in good health. Each CDR3 is given with its conserved first and last residue. Each record gives: J gene, D gene, V gene, clone size, CDR3 protein, CDR3 DNA. D genes are given only for firm matches. Expanded clones are given a class, and other clones once, few, many or no size at all.

TRBJ1-2 NA TRBV12-3/TRBV12-4 NA CASSLGQIYGYTF TGTGCCAGCAGTTTGGGGCAGATCTATGGCTACACCTTC
TRBJ1-3 NA TRBV28 NA CASSWGNTIYF TGTGCCAGCAGCTGGGGAAACACCATATATTTT
TRBJ2-1 TRBD2 TRBV5-1 NA CASSLGAGGGHNEQFF TGCGCCAGCAGCTTGGGGGCGGGAGGGGGCCACAATGAGCAGTTCTTC
TRBJ2-7 NA TRBV7-6 NA CASSLSGNRYEQYF TGTGCCAGCAGCTTATCCGGGAATCGCTACGAGCAGTACTTC
TRBJ2-1 TRBD2 TRBV4-1 NA CASSQRTSGLGNEQFF TGCGCCAGCAGCCAAAGGACTAGCGGTCTTGGGAATGAGCAGTTCTTC
TRBJ2-1 TRBD2 TRBV18 NA CASSPSSGAYNEQFF TGTGCCAGCTCACCATCAAGCGGGGCCTACAATGAGCAGTTCTTC
TRBJ2-7 TRBD2 TRBV19 NA CASSTLAGAYEQYF TGTGCCAGTAGTACACTAGCGGGGGCCTACGAGCAGTACTTC
TRBJ2-2 TRBD2 TRBV4-1 NA CASGRTSGRGNTGELFF TGCGCCAGCGGTAGGACTAGCGGGAGAGGGAACACCGGGGAGCTGTTTTTT
TRBJ2-2 NA TRBV6-5 NA CASSRVGTGELFF TGTGCCAGCAGTCGTGTGGGAACCGGGGAGCTGTTTTTT
TRBJ1-1 NA TRBV27 NA CASSLYAGMNTEAFF TGTGCCAGCAGTTTATACGCAGGGATGAACACTGAAGCTTTCTTT
TRBJ2-5 TRBD1 TRBV29-1 once CSGGTGGGETQYF TGCAGCGGCGGGACAGGGGGCGGGGAGACCCAGTACTTC
TRBJ1-6 NA TRBV27 NA CASSLYGQVAPLHF TGTGCCAGCAGTTTATATGGGCAGGTGGCGCCCCTCCACTTT
TRBJ1-6 NA TRBV28 NA CASKAPHPNSPLHF TGTGCCAGCAAGGCCCCCCACCCGAATTCACCCCTCCACTTT
TRBJ2-7 NA TRBV6-4 NA CASTRGEQYF TGTGCCAGCACTAGGGGCGAGCAGTACTTC
TRBJ2-4 NA TRBV11-2 NA CASSFENIQYF TGTGCCAGCAGCTTTGAAAACATTCAGTACTTC
TRBJ1-2 TRBD1 TRBV11-2 NA CASSPRTGQGYTF TGTGCCAGCAGCCCTAGGACAGGGCAAGGCTACACCTTC
TRBJ2-5 NA TRBV2 NA CASRRGTQETQYF TGTGCCAGCAGACGTGGTACACAAGAGACCCAGTACTTC
TRBJ1-2 NA TRBV7-2 NA CASSLTMESGYGYTF TGTGCCAGCAGCTTAACTATGGAAAGCGGCTATGGCTACACCTTC
TRBJ2-5 NA TRBV7-2 NA CASTTGEVETQYF TGTGCCAGCACCACAGGGGAGGTCGAGACCCAGTACTTC
TRBJ2-1 TRBD2 TRBV30 NA CAWSVVGAAGGCDEQFF TGTGCCTGGAGTGTAGTCGGTGCAGCGGGAGGGTGCGATGAGCAGTTCTTC
TRBJ1-5 NA TRBV3-1/TRBV3-2 NA CASSPKPGINQPQHF TGTGCCAGCAGCCCCAAGCCAGGGATCAATCAGCCCCAGCATTTT
TRBJ2-5 TRBD1 TRBV7-2 NA CASSPRTGSETQYF TGTGCCAGCAGCCCGCGGACAGGGTCGGAGACCCAGTACTTC
TRBJ2-1 NA TRBV2 NA CASSDNEQFF TGTGCCAGCAGCGACAATGAGCAGTTCTTC
TRBJ2-6 TRBD2 TRBV28 NA CASRLGTSGRNSGANVLTF TGTGCCAGCAGACTCGGGACTAGCGGGAGGAACTCTGGGGCCAACGTCCTGACTTTC
TRBJ1-2 NA TRBV23-1 few CASSLNREGGYTF TGCGCCAGCAGTCTAAACAGGGAGGGCGGCTACACCTTC
TRBJ1-4 NA TRBV7-9 NA CASSLGGAAPEKLFF TGTGCCAGCAGCTTAGGGGGGGCAGCTCCTGAAAAACTGTTTTTT
TRBJ1-5 TRBD1 TRBV28 NA CASSQGGFGNQPQHF TGTGCCAGCAGTCAGGGGGGTTTTGGCAATCAGCCCCAGCATTTT
TRBJ2-7 NA TRBV7-2 NA CASSPPGPYEQYF TGTGCCAGCAGCCCACCGGGTCCCTACGAGCAGTACTTC
TRBJ1-5 TRBD1 TRBV2 NA CASSEQGMSQPQHF TGTGCCAGCAGCGAACAGGGGATGAGTCAGCCCCAGCATTTT
TRBJ1-2 TRBD1 TRBV28 NA CASRNDRDYGYTF TGTGCCAGCAGAAATGACAGGGACTATGGCTACACCTTC
TRBJ1-5 NA TRBV19 NA CASSIEGNQPQHF TGTGCCAGTAGTATTGAGGGGAATCAGCCCCAGCATTTT
TRBJ2-4 TRBD1 TRBV18 NA CASSKTGGGSKNIQYF TGTGCCAGCTCGAAGACAGGGGGGGGATCCAAAAACATTCAGTACTTC
TRBJ2-6 NA TRBV29-1 NA CSSNSGANVLTF TGCAGCTCCAACTCTGGGGCCAACGTCCTGACTTTC
TRBJ2-5 NA TRBV30 NA CAWSQDLTSPQETQYF TGTGCCTGGAGCCAAGACCTAACTAGCCCCCAAGAGACCCAGTACTTC
TRBJ2-1 TRBD2 TRBV5-4 NA CASSSTSGSGNEQFF TGTGCCAGCAGCTCGACTAGCGGGAGTGGCAATGAGCAGTTCTTC
TRBJ1-1 TRBD1 TRBV19 NA CASRPGQGTSDAFF TGTGCCAGTAGGCCGGGACAGGGTACTTCCGATGCTTTCTTT
TRBJ2-7 NA TRBV27 NA CASSLKGSGSVGEQYF TGTGCCAGCAGTTTAAAGGGGTCCGGGAGTGTAGGCGAGCAGTACTTC
TRBJ2-7 NA TRBV29-1 NA CSVGQAYEQYF TGCAGCGTAGGACAAGCCTACGAGCAGTACTTC
TRBJ2-2 TRBD2 TRBV9 once CASSVVSHWGGTDTGELFF TGTGCCAGCAGCGTAGTCTCCCATTGGGGGGGTACGGACACCGGGGAGCTGTTTTTT
TRBJ2-3 NA TRBV6-1 NA CASSEFGRGEDTQYF TGTGCCAGCAGTGAATTTGGACGAGGGGAAGATACGCAGTATTTT
TRBJ2-7 NA TRBV29-1 once CSVRIGPASYEQYF TGCAGCGTTAGGATCGGGCCGGCGTCCTACGAGCAGTACTTC
TRBJ1-2 NA TRBV18 NA CASSPPTGYGYTF TGTGCCAGCTCACCACCCACAGGGTATGGCTACACCTTC
TRBJ1-3 TRBD1 TRBV10-2 once CASIVPGQQGNTIYF TGCGCCAGCATAGTTCCGGGACAGCAAGGAAACACCATATATTTT
TRBJ1-4 NA TRBV7-9 NA CASSLTGAEKLFF TGTGCCAGCAGCTTAACAGGAGCTGAAAAACTGTTTTTT
TRBJ2-1 TRBD1 TRBV2 NA CASRQGASNEQFF TGTGCCAGCAGGCAGGGGGCGAGTAATGAGCAGTTCTTC
TRBJ1-4 NA TRBV6-2/TRBV6-3 NA CASSLTEIGKLFF TGTGCCAGCAGCCTCACTGAGATAGGGAAACTGTTTTTT
TRBJ2-3 TRBD2 TRBV28 NA CASRRTGDRVSGGTDTQYF TGTGCCAGCAGAAGAACAGGGGACCGGGTTAGCGGGGGGACAGATACGCAGTATTTT
TRBJ2-4 TRBD2 TRBV7-9 NA CASSFGREGQYF TGTGCCAGCAGCTTTGGGCGGGAGGGCCAGTACTTC
TRBJ1-2 NA TRBV5-1 NA CASSLVDRTNYGYTF TGCGCCAGCAGCTTGGTAGACCGCACTAACTATGGCTACACCTTC
TRBJ1-5 TRBD1 TRBV7-6 once CASFDRDNQPQHF TGTGCCAGCTTCGACAGGGATAATCAGCCCCAGCATTTT
TRBJ2-5 TRBD2 TRBV9 NA CASSVVAGAPQETQYF TGTGCCAGCAGCGTAGTTGCGGGAGCGCCCCAAGAGACCCAGTACTTC
TRBJ2-1 TRBD1 TRBV19 NA CASSTIRQGRVYEQFF TGTGCCAGTAGTACGATTCGACAGGGGCGAGTGTATGAGCAGTTCTTC
TRBJ1-2 NA TRBV7-2 NA CASSLQPGSGYTF TGTGCCAGCAGCTTACAGCCGGGAAGTGGCTACACCTTC
TRBJ2-7 TRBD2 TRBV5-4 NA CASSSGTSGGEQYF TGTGCCAGCAGTTCCGGGACTAGCGGAGGCGAGCAGTACTTC